Given below is one T cell receptor (beta chain) in context. Antigen: not known. The sample originates from a study of vaccination and CD4 T cells after COVID-19. Study-wide background: Cells received overlapping spike peptides from SARS-CoV-2, HCoV-NL63, HCoV-OC43 and HCoV-229E as stimulation.

Scientists ran DNA taken from cultured CD4+ T cells through the Oncomine TCR Beta short-read assay for sequencing. TCRdb reprocessed the PCR reads via MiXCR and lists one record per CDR3 protein. The sample has 20,000 or so distinct CDR3 sequences, approximately 50% seen once. Regarding treatment: roughly 10-day PBMC culture with coronavirus spike peptide pools or control peptides (ViraFEST assay). Fresh IL-2 medium was used to replace half of the medium on days 3 and 7. The sequencing input was CD4+ T cells from blood, cultured in vitro. The sequence was collected from a human donor who had recovered from COVID-19.

The CDR3 is CASSRPDRTYTGELFF. The CDR3 nucleotides read TGTGCCAGCAGCCGGCCGGACAGAACATACACCGGGGAGCTGTTTTTT. The rearrangement links TRBV5-8 to TRBJ2-2; TRBD1 is a possible D gene (6 bases). Germline V lookup: CDR1 SGHTS, CDR2 YDEGEE. The CDR3 is 16 amino acids. The V and J ends lost 4 bases and 3 bases respectively, with 16 bases between them. Together with reference TRBV5-8 and TRBJ2-2, the CDR3 gives the full variable domain: EAGVTQSPTHLIKTRGQQATLRCSPISGHTSVYWYQQALGLGLQFLLWYDEGEERNRGNFPPRFSGRQFPNYSSELNVNALELEDSALYLCASSRPDRTYTGELFFGEGSRLTVL.